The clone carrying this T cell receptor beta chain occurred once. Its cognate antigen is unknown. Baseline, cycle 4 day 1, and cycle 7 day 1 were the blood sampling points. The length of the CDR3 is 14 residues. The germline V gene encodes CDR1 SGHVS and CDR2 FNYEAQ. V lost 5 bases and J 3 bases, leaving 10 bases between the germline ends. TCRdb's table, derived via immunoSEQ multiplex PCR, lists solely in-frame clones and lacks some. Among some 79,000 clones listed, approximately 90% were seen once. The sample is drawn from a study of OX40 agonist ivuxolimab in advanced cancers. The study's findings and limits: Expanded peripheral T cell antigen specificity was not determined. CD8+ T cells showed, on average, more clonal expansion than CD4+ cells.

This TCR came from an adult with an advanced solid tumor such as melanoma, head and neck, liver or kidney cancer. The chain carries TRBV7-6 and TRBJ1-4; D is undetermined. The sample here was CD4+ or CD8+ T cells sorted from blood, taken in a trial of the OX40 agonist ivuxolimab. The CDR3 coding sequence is TGTGCCAGCAGCCGGCTAGGGCCTAATGAAAAACTGTTTTTT. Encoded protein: CASSRLGPNEKLFF.